One sample yielded the 29 T cell receptor beta chains listed below, sequenced in a study of cytomegalovirus exposure and HLA in healthy donors. Use of 60 Vbeta and 13 Jbeta primers characterized the PCR. Profiling relied on immunoSEQ multiplex PCR, and the TCRdb table lists in-frame clones only, not all of them. The sample holds roughly 250,000 clones, 80% seen once. Sequenced material: PBMCs. The receptors originated from a girl aged 2-15 years in good health and CMV-seronegative.

This chain uses TRBV7-3 with TRBJ2-6, with D possibly being TRBD2 (6 bases). CDR3 length: 17 amino acids. Germline V CDR1 and CDR2: SGHTA, FQGTGA. Trimming removed 2 bases from V and 4 bases from J, with 15 bases in between. CDR3 protein: CASSLWSGGTGANVLTF. The CDR3 DNA follows: TGTGCCAGCAGCTTATGGTCCGGGGGAACCGGGGCCAACGTCCTGACTTTC.

The chain combines TRBV10-1 with TRBJ1-1, with D possibly TRBD1 on 5 matching bases. V gave up 5 bases and J gave up 5 bases, with 12 bases separating them. The CDR3 covers 13 residues. CDR1 is WNHNN and CDR2 is SYGVQD in the germline V gene (reference sequence). CDR3 in DNA: TGCGCCAGCAGTTTAGGGACTGGGACTGAAGCTTTCTTT. Translated: CASSLGTGTEAFF.

The chain employs TRBV5-4 and TRBJ2-7, with D perhaps matching TRBD1 (5 bases). The CDR3 runs to 15 residues. With 4 bases removed from V and 2 bases from J, the gap between germline ends came to 16 bases. Germline CDR1 SGHNT, CDR2 YYREEE (reference sequence). The DNA of the CDR3 is TGTGCCAGCAGCACAGCAAGTGACAGCGCCTACGAGCAGTACTTC. Protein sequence: CASSTASDSAYEQYF.

The chain joins TRBV6-6 to TRBJ2-1, with a weak D call TRBD1 (6 bases). The CDR3 is 14 residues long. V dropped 4 bases and J dropped 2 bases, with 9 bases sitting between them. CDR1 is MNHNY, CDR2 SVGAGI, per germline (reference sequence). CDR3 coding DNA: TGTGCCAGCAGTTCGGACAGACCCTACAATGAGCAGTTCTTC. It translates to CASSSDRPYNEQFF.

The chain carries TRBV27 and TRBJ1-6; D is unclear. Germline CDR1 is MNHEY and CDR2 is SMNVEV (reference sequence). The CDR3 totals 12 residues. Trimming removed 3 bases at V and 8 bases at J, with 5 bases between. The CDR3 nucleotides read TGTGCCAGCAGTTTTCCCGATTCACCCCTCCACTTT. Its protein product is CASSFPDSPLHF.

This chain uses TRBV2 with TRBJ1-4; 9 bases are shared with TRBD1. In germline, CDR1 is SNHLY, CDR2 FYNNEI. The CDR3 is made up of 14 amino acids. Trimming at V came to 7 bases and at J to 7 bases, leaving 7 bases not matched to a gene. The CDR3 loop reads CASTPQGAGEKLFF. The DNA for the CDR3 is TGTGCCAGCACCCCACAGGGGGCGGGTGAAAAACTGTTTTTT. The complete variable domain, with remaining parts taken from reference TRBV2 and TRBJ1-4, reads EPEVTQTPSHQVTQMGQEVILRCVPISNHLYFYWYRQILGQKVEFLVSFYNNEISEKSEIFDDQFSVERPDGSNFTLKIRSTKLEDSAMYFCASTPQGAGEKLFFGSGTQLSVL.

V and J are TRBV7-9 and TRBJ2-1, with a weak D call TRBD2 (5 bases). Deletions cut 8 bases from V and 14 bases from J, with 16 bases between. The CDR3 spans 11 residues. Germline V gives CDR1 SEHNR, CDR2 FQNEAQ (reference sequence). The CDR3, as DNA: TGTGCCAGCCGGGGTCTACGAATGAAGTTCTTC. This sequence encodes CASRGLRMKFF.

The chain has TRBV2 and TRBJ1-4; D not resolved. CDR3 length: 14 amino acids. Germline CDR1 and CDR2: SNHLY and FYNNEI. Trimming shortened V by 0 bases and J by 5 bases, and 7 bases separated the two germline ends. The CDR3 DNA reads as TGTGCCAGCAGTGAAGCGTACCTAAATGAAAAACTGTTTTTT. Protein product: CASSEAYLNEKLFF.

The chain employs TRBV14 and TRBJ2-1; 8 nucleotides line up with TRBD2. J lost 8 bases, V lost 3 bases, and 9 bases had no gene match. The CDR3 contains 15 residues. From germline, CDR1 is SGHDN and CDR2 FVKESK. CDR3 nucleotides: TGTGCCAGCAGCCAGCCCGGGACTAGGACAGATGAGCAGTTCTTC. Amino acid sequence: CASSQPGTRTDEQFF.

This chain uses TRBV2 with TRBJ2-1, with D possibly being TRBD2 (6 bases). V dropped 6 bases and J dropped 9 bases, with 15 bases sitting between them. Germline assignment: CDR1 SNHLY and CDR2 FYNNEI. This CDR3 has 13 amino acids. The CDR3 DNA reads as TGTGCCAGCAGAGGGGCTAGCGAAGTTGAGCAGTTCTTC. As protein: CASRGASEVEQFF. The full variable domain, its missing parts supplied by reference TRBV2 and TRBJ2-1, is EPEVTQTPSHQVTQMGQEVILRCVPISNHLYFYWYRQILGQKVEFLVSFYNNEISEKSEIFDDQFSVERPDGSNFTLKIRSTKLEDSAMYFCASRGASEVEQFFGPGTRLTVL.

The V and J genes are TRBV27 and TRBJ1-4; D perhaps matches TRBD1 (5 bases). This CDR3 contains 16 residues. Germline-derived CDR1 and CDR2 are MNHEY and SMNVEV (reference sequence). Trimming stripped 5 bases from V and 8 bases from J, with 21 bases between. CDR3 in DNA: TGTGCCAGCAGTCAAGAAATAGGGGCCCTAAACGAAAAACTGTTTTTT. It codes for CASSQEIGALNEKLFF.

The chain recombines TRBV27 with TRBJ1-1; D uncertain. There are 14 residues in the CDR3. Trimming left V 6 bases short and J 1 base short, with 12 bases between. Germline CDR1 MNHEY, CDR2 SMNVEV (reference sequence). DNA for the CDR3: TGTGCCAGCAGCCTTATGCGTCAGAACACTGAAGCTTTCTTT. This codes for CASSLMRQNTEAFF.

V and J are TRBV27 and TRBJ1-4; 10 bases match TRBD1. Unmatched junction bases numbered 9, after V lost 6 bases and J lost 8 bases. The germline V gene encodes CDR1 MNHEY and CDR2 SMNVEV (reference sequence). The CDR3 has 15 residues. CDR3 DNA: TGTGCCAGCAGCTCTTTAGGGACAGGGGAAGAAAAACTGTTTTTT. Encoded protein: CASSSLGTGEEKLFF.

This chain links TRBV5-4 with TRBJ2-7, with 7 bases matching TRBD1. The V and J ends lost 5 bases and 3 bases, in that order; junction bases with no gene match: 11. CDR1 and CDR2 (germline): SGHNT, YYREEE (reference sequence). The CDR3 is 15 residues long. The CDR3 region has the DNA TGTGCCAGCAGTTTACCGGGACAGCACATCTACGAGCAGTACTTC. Its protein is CASSLPGQHIYEQYF. Full variable domain (missing parts from reference TRBV5-4 and TRBJ2-7): ETGVTQSPTHLIKTRGQQVTLRCSSQSGHNTVSWYQQALGQGPQFIFQYYREEENGRGNFPPRFSGLQFPNYSSELNVNALELDDSALYLCASSLPGQHIYEQYFGPGTRLTVT.

V is TRBV9 and J is TRBJ2-5; tentatively, D is TRBD1 (5 bases). The CDR3 is made up of 13 amino acids. The V gene's germline CDR1 is SGDLS and CDR2 YYNGEE. Trimming pared 0 bases from V and 9 bases from J, leaving 12 bases between. In DNA form, the CDR3 reads TGTGCCAGCAGCGTAGTGGGGCTAGGGGCCCAGTACTTC. This encodes CASSVVGLGAQYF.

The rearrangement uses TRBV27 and TRBJ1-1, with a tentative D call TRBD1 (5 bases). The CDR3 has 14 amino acids. CDR1 is MNHEY and CDR2 is SMNVEV in the germline V gene (reference sequence). V gave up 5 bases and J gave up 1 base, with 11 bases separating them. The CDR3 DNA reads as TGTGCCAGCAGTGAGACAGTCGGGAACACTGAAGCTTTCTTT. Translated, it gives CASSETVGNTEAFF.

The genes are TRBV4-1 and TRBJ2-3; 7 nucleotides agree with TRBD2. This CDR3 is 16 amino acids long. Looked up from germline, CDR1 is MGHRA and CDR2 is YSYEKL. V trimming: 4 bases; J trimming: 2 bases; junction bases outside the gene matches: 9. CDR3 region: CASSRGPGLFTDTQYF. Here the CDR3 DNA reads TGCGCCAGCAGCCGGGGCCCGGGACTATTCACAGATACGCAGTATTTT.

The rearrangement joins TRBV5-1 to TRBJ2-3; 7 nucleotides agree with TRBD2. Germline V gene lookup returns CDR1 SGHRS and CDR2 YFSETQ. CDR3 size: 16 residues. J gave up 4 bases and V 0 bases, and 8 bases lay outside the gene matches. The CDR3 is CASSLGLAGDSDTQYF. CDR3 DNA sequence: TGCGCCAGCAGCTTGGGGCTGGCGGGAGATTCAGATACGCAGTATTTT.

In regard to this clone: Other DNA variants within this sample encode the same CDR3. The chain couples TRBV4-2 to TRBJ2-7, with 11 nucleotides matching TRBD2. The CDR3 has 15 residues. CDR1 and CDR2 from the germline V gene are LGHNA and YNFKEQ. V lost 0 bases to trimming and J lost 4 bases; unmatched junction nucleotides: 2. The CDR3 loop reads CASSQDPSGGYEQYF. In DNA, the CDR3 is TGTGCCAGCAGCCAAGATCCTAGCGGGGGGTACGAGCAGTACTTC.

The rearrangement uses TRBV9 and TRBJ2-2, with 8 bases aligning to TRBD2. CDR3 length: 16 residues. Germline assignment: CDR1 SGDLS and CDR2 YYNGEE. Unmatched junction bases numbered 1, after V lost 0 bases and J lost 0 bases. The CDR3 reads CASSVVGRANTGELFF. Written as DNA, the CDR3 is TGTGCCAGCAGCGTAGTCGGGAGGGCGAACACCGGGGAGCTGTTTTTT.

As DNA, the CDR3 is TGTGCCATCAGGACCACCGGGACTAGCTACGAGCAGTACTTC. It is translated as CAIRTTGTSYEQYF. V gene TRBV10-3 combines with J gene TRBJ2-5, with TRBD2 matching 8 bases. The J call is uncertain, as TRBJ2-7 better fits the DNA end. CDR1 and CDR2 from the germline V gene are ENHRY and SYGVKD. The CDR3 length is 14 residues.

As concerns this clone: The junction and the germline gene differ at one end; a read error may be behind it. Other DNA sequences of this sample code for an identical CDR3. This CDR3 is CASSPVGRGGGGSTDTQYF. The CDR3 DNA reads as TGTGCTAGCAGCCCCGTGGGGCGGGGGGGCGGAGGATCAACAGATACGCAGTATTTT. The V call is TRBV4-2, the J call TRBJ2-3; 9 bases are a match to TRBD2. CDR3 size: 19 residues. Germline V CDR1 and CDR2: LGHNA, YNFKEQ.

This clone was counted once. V is TRBV25-1 and J is TRBJ2-7, with a weak D call TRBD1 (6 bases). The germline V and J ends were trimmed by 5 bases and 2 bases, with 13 bases remaining between them. Germline CDR1 is MGHDK and CDR2 is SYGVNS. This CDR3 has 14 residues. The DNA of the CDR3 is TGTGCCAGCAGTACACAGGGCAGGCCCTACGAGCAGTACTTC. It is translated as CASSTQGRPYEQYF.

Remarks on this clone: One end of the junction varies from germline; a read error may be responsible. J is TRBJ2-7 and V is TRBV6-5, with 11 bases that match TRBD2. The CDR3 covers 14 residues. Germline CDR1 and CDR2: MNHEY and SVGAGI. For the CDR3, the DNA is TGTGCCGGCAGTTTAACTAGCGGGAGTTACGAGCAGTACTTC. Translating it yields CAGSLTSGSYEQYF.

The chain is built from TRBV7-9 and TRBJ1-6, with TRBD1 as a possible D gene (6 bases). Looked up from germline, CDR1 is SEHNR and CDR2 is FQNEAQ (reference sequence). The CDR3 consists of 17 residues. V lost 4 bases to trimming and J lost 0 bases, with 13 bases between them. The DNA for the CDR3 is TGTGCCAGCAGCTCCGGACAGAAGAGCTCCTATAATTCACCCCTCCACTTT. Translating gives CASSSGQKSSYNSPLHF.

The rearrangement joins TRBV2 to TRBJ1-1; 7 positions match TRBD1. The V gene end was trimmed by 6 bases and the J gene end by 8 bases; junction bases not matched to a gene: 9. Germline V CDR1 and CDR2: SNHLY, FYNNEI. This CDR3 is 13 amino acids long. This chain's CDR3 is CASRSVRDREAFF. As DNA, the CDR3 is TGTGCCAGCAGGTCTGTCCGGGACAGAGAAGCTTTCTTT.

A word on this clone: The sample holds other DNA sequences that translate to the same CDR3. V usage is TRBV27 and J usage is TRBJ1-6, with D perhaps matching TRBD1 (5 bases). The V and J ends lost 8 bases and 0 bases respectively, with 11 bases between them. The CDR3 length is 15 residues. From germline, CDR1 is MNHEY and CDR2 SMNVEV (reference sequence). The CDR3 DNA is TGTGCCAGCCAAAAAGACAGCTCCTATAATTCACCCCTCCACTTT. The encoded protein is CASQKDSSYNSPLHF.

The chain links TRBV5-4 to TRBJ2-3; D remains unclear. The V gene's germline CDR1 is SGHNT and CDR2 YYREEE (reference sequence). The CDR3 contains 15 residues. V shed 6 bases and J shed 1 base, with 15 bases lying between them. CDR3 sequence (DNA): TGTGCCAGCACCGTTCGTGACTCACGCACAGATACGCAGTATTTT. Translating gives CASTVRDSRTDTQYF.

V usage is TRBV7-2 and J usage is TRBJ2-2; maybe TRBD1 (5 bases). The CDR3 sequence is 16 residues long. Per germline, CDR1 SGHTA and CDR2 FQGNSA. Trimming took off 4 bases at V and 5 bases at J, with 17 bases between the two ends. The CDR3 region has the DNA TGTGCCAGCAGCTCCACCTGGGCAGGGCGGACCGGGGAGCTGTTTTTT. Translation: CASSSTWAGRTGELFF.